A single sample is the source of the 21 T cell receptor beta chains below, sequenced in a study of technical replicates of blood from a few donors. Sequenced by immunoSEQ multiplex PCR; TCRdb stores in-frame clones only, minus some. This table holds about 81,000 clones, approximately 75% found once. Sequencing was performed on PBMCs. These receptor sequences come from a human donor in good health. Some clones in this sample may be carry-over from other donors' samples.

J is TRBJ2-3 and V is TRBV7-2; a weak D match, TRBD1 (5 bases). V lost 7 bases to trimming and J lost 6 bases, with 14 bases between them. The CDR3 has 13 residues. Germline V gene data show CDR1 as SGHTA and CDR2 as FQGNSA. The CDR3 sequence: CASTARVGDTQYF. CDR3 nucleotides: TGTGCCAGCACGGCCAGGGTGGGCGATACGCAGTATTTT.

The CDR3 DNA follows: TGTGCCATCAGTGACGAAGGGGCTAACTATGGCTACACCTTC. It translates to CAISDEGANYGYTF. The V call is TRBV10-3, the J call TRBJ1-2; D is possibly TRBD1 (5 bases). V lost 3 bases, J lost 0 bases, and 8 bases lay in between. CDR1 and CDR2 from the germline V gene are ENHRY and SYGVKD. The CDR3 spans 14 residues.

About this clone: Just one base apart from a much larger clone, this may be a read error. Additional DNA sequences in this sample encode the identical CDR3. The V gene is TRBV5-1, the J gene TRBJ2-1, with 11 bases fitting TRBD2. The J segment lost 4 bases and the V segment lost 4 bases, leaving 1 base of the junction unmatched. The CDR3 extends over 14 amino acids. The germline CDR1 and CDR2 sequences are SGHRS and YFSETQ. The CDR3 sequence is CASSPSGGYNEQFF. The CDR3 nucleotides are TGCGCCAGCAGCCCTAGCGGGGGGTACAATGAGCAGTTCTTC. Filled out from reference TRBV5-1 and TRBJ2-1, the complete variable domain reads KAGVTQTPRYLIKTRGQQVTLSCSPISGHRSVSWYQQTPGQGLQFLFEYFSETQRNKGNFPGRFSGRQFSNSRSEMNVSTLELGDSALYLCASSPSGGYNEQFFGPGTRLTVL.

This chain uses TRBV27 with TRBJ2-7; D call uncertain. The CDR3 sequence is 14 residues long. Trimming cost V 5 bases and J 3 bases, with 14 bases left between them. Germline CDR1 reads MNHEY; CDR2 reads SMNVEV (reference sequence). CDR3 sequence reads: CASSRLGTLYEQYF. In DNA form, the CDR3 reads TGTGCCAGCAGTCGGTTGGGCACACTCTACGAGCAGTACTTC.

This chain joins TRBV7-2 and TRBJ2-1; 7 nucleotides align to TRBD2. Looked up from germline, CDR1 is SGHTA and CDR2 is FQGNSA. Trimming cost V 1 base and J 5 bases; bases outside gene matches: 14. CDR3 size: 18 residues. The CDR3 DNA sequence: TGTGCCAGCAGCTTAGAAATCCGGGCGGGACTAACCGACAATGAGCAGTTCTTC. Its protein product is CASSLEIRAGLTDNEQFF.

The chain joins TRBV5-6 to TRBJ2-3, with 7 bases that match TRBD2. This CDR3 has 16 residues. Germline CDR1 reads SGHDT; CDR2 reads YYEEEE. V trimming: 0 bases; J trimming: 0 bases; junction bases outside the gene matches: 4. The CDR3: CASSLGAGVSTDTQYF. For the CDR3, the DNA is TGTGCCAGCAGCTTGGGGGCGGGGGTAAGCACAGATACGCAGTATTTT. Filled out from reference TRBV5-6 and TRBJ2-3, the complete variable domain reads DAGVTQSPTHLIKTRGQQVTLRCSPKSGHDTVSWYQQALGQGPQFIFQYYEEEERQRGNFPDRFSGHQFPNYSSELNVNALLLGDSALYLCASSLGAGVSTDTQYFGPGTRLTVL.

The rearrangement links TRBV2 to TRBJ2-5; TRBD2 agrees at 13 bases. The CDR3 has 16 residues. The V segment lost 4 bases and the J segment 4 bases; nucleotides outside the gene matches: 6. Germline V gives CDR1 SNHLY, CDR2 FYNNEI. The CDR3 spells CASSGPGLAGSETQYF. CDR3 sequence (DNA): TGTGCCAGCAGTGGGCCGGGACTAGCGGGGTCAGAGACCCAGTACTTC.

The rearrangement links TRBV6-6 to TRBJ2-2; the D gene is possibly TRBD2 (6 bases). The germline V and J ends were trimmed by 6 bases and 5 bases, with 16 bases remaining between them. Germline V CDR1 and CDR2: MNHNY, SVGAGI (reference sequence). This CDR3 comprises 15 residues. CDR3 sequence (DNA): TGTGCCAGCAGAACCCCGACTAGTCGGACCGGGGAGCTGTTTTTT. Translation gives CASRTPTSRTGELFF.

The chain's CDR3 is CASSSLTGSEKLFF. The CDR3 DNA reads TGTGCCAGCAGCTCTTTGACAGGGAGTGAAAAACTGTTTTTT. The chain joins TRBV7-9 to TRBJ1-4; TRBD1 agrees at 7 bases. Germline V gene sequence: CDR1 SEHNR, CDR2 FQNEAQ (reference sequence). CDR3 length: 14 amino acids. The J segment lost 7 bases and the V segment lost 4 bases, leaving 6 bases of the junction unmatched. Complete variable domain (other parts from reference TRBV7-9 and TRBJ1-4): DTGVSQNPRHKITKRGQNVTFRCDPISEHNRLYWYRQTLGQGPEFLTYFQNEAQLEKSRLLSDRFSAERPKGSFSTLEIQRTEQGDSAMYLCASSSLTGSEKLFFGSGTQLSVL.

V and J are TRBV19 and TRBJ1-4; D ambiguous. The ends were cut back, 3 bases at V and 8 bases at J, with 13 bases in the middle. There are 14 residues in the CDR3. Looked up from germline, CDR1 is LNHDA and CDR2 is SQIVND (reference sequence). Written as DNA, the CDR3 is TGTGCCAGTAGTATCATTGAGGGTTCGGAAAAACTGTTTTTT. This translates into CASSIIEGSEKLFF.

This clone has a handful of counts. The V gene is TRBV5-4, the J gene TRBJ2-5; 14 bases match TRBD2. J lost 5 bases, V lost 4 bases, and 10 bases had no gene match. The germline V gene encodes CDR1 SGHNT and CDR2 YYREEE (reference sequence). The CDR3 contains 17 residues. CDR3 residues: CASSAGLAGELRETQYF. Here the CDR3 DNA reads TGTGCCAGCAGCGCGGGACTAGCGGGAGAGTTGCGGGAGACCCAGTACTTC.

The chain employs TRBV7-9 and TRBJ1-4, with D unclear. There are 15 residues in the CDR3. Trimming stripped 6 bases from V and 5 bases from J, with 16 bases between. CDR1 is SEHNR, CDR2 FQNEAQ, per germline (reference sequence). CDR3 bases: TGTGCCAGCAGTTCGACTCGGACTCTGAATGAAAAACTGTTTTTT. Its translation: CASSSTRTLNEKLFF.

The chain joins TRBV11-1 to TRBJ2-2; 8 bases map to TRBD2. The V and J ends lost 1 base and 6 bases, in that order; junction bases with no gene match: 10. Germline V gene sequence: CDR1 SGHAT, CDR2 FQDESV (reference sequence). CDR3 length: 17 amino acids. Written as DNA, the CDR3 is TGTGCCAGCAGCTTAGGTGGGACTAGTTTGTTCCCCGGGGAGCTGTTTTTT. It translates to CASSLGGTSLFPGELFF.

The chain has TRBV9 and TRBJ2-3, with TRBD1 as a possible D gene (6 bases). Looked up from germline, CDR1 is SGDLS and CDR2 is YYNGEE. V dropped 4 bases and J dropped 6 bases, with 15 bases sitting between them. CDR3 length equals 14 residues. The CDR3 protein is CASSLQQGSDTQYF. As DNA, the CDR3 is TGTGCCAGCAGCCTACAACAGGGTTCGGATACGCAGTATTTT.

This rearrangement joins TRBV29-1 to TRBJ2-6, with a possible D match to TRBD2 (5 bases). The length of the CDR3 is 14 residues. Germline lookup yields CDR1 SQVTM and CDR2 ANQGSEA. The V and J ends lost 3 bases and 3 bases respectively, with 9 bases between them. In DNA form, the CDR3 reads TGCAGCGTTGATATCCGGGGTGGGGCCAACGTCCTGACTTTC. It codes for CSVDIRGGANVLTF.

V gene TRBV28 combines with J gene TRBJ1-3, with TRBD1 as a possible D gene (6 bases). The CDR3 sequence is 14 residues long. Trimming pared 2 bases from V and 3 bases from J, leaving 8 bases between. The germline V gene encodes CDR1 MDHEN and CDR2 SYDVKM. As DNA, the CDR3 is TGTGCCAGCAGTTTAGGGGGCAGTGGAAACACCATATATTTT. It translates to CASSLGGSGNTIYF.

The rearrangement joins TRBV27 to TRBJ2-1, with TRBD2 matching 14 bases. The V and J ends lost 4 bases and 4 bases, in that order; junction bases with no gene match: 6. This CDR3 is 17 amino acids long. Germline V gene sequence: CDR1 MNHEY, CDR2 SMNVEV (reference sequence). CDR3 sequence: CASSSWTSGRTYNEQFF. CDR3 bases: TGTGCCAGCAGTTCGTGGACTAGCGGGAGGACTTACAATGAGCAGTTCTTC.

A few counts support this clone. The chain recombines TRBV9 with TRBJ2-7; TRBD2 aligns across 13 bases. Germline V lookup: CDR1 SGDLS, CDR2 YYNGEE. Losses at the gene ends were 5 bases for V and 0 bases for J; bases not matched to a gene: 23. There are 22 residues in the CDR3. CDR3 coding DNA: TGTGCCAGCAGTGATTCTACAGGGGGCGTTAGGGGACTAGCGGGGAGCTCCTACGAGCAGTACTTC. This codes for CASSDSTGGVRGLAGSSYEQYF.

This clone has a single count. The chain uses TRBV11-3 and TRBJ2-7; D uncertain. CDR1 is SGHNT and CDR2 is YENEEA in the germline V gene. The CDR3 covers 13 residues. Deletions cut 3 bases from V and 5 bases from J, with 11 bases between. CDR3: CASSFGEVDEQYF. DNA for the CDR3: TGTGCCAGCAGCTTCGGCGAGGTGGACGAGCAGTACTTC.

This clone showed up just a few times. The V gene is TRBV7-3, the J gene TRBJ2-1; 11 bases are shared with TRBD1. J lost 8 bases, V lost 4 bases, and 7 bases had no gene match. CDR3 length equals 15 residues. From germline, CDR1 is SGHTA and CDR2 FQGTGA. CDR3 nucleotide sequence: TGTGCCAGCAGCTCGCCGGGACAGGGGGAAGATGAGCAGTTCTTC. Translated, it gives CASSSPGQGEDEQFF.

The V call is TRBV4-3, the J call TRBJ2-7, with a tentative D call TRBD1 (6 bases). The CDR3 has 14 residues. The germline CDR1 and CDR2 sequences are LGHNA and YSLEER. Trimming shortened V by 5 bases and J by 2 bases, and 13 bases separated the two germline ends. This CDR3 is CASSSGTRTYEQYF. The CDR3 nucleotides are TGCGCCAGCAGCTCCGGGACACGGACCTACGAGCAGTACTTC.